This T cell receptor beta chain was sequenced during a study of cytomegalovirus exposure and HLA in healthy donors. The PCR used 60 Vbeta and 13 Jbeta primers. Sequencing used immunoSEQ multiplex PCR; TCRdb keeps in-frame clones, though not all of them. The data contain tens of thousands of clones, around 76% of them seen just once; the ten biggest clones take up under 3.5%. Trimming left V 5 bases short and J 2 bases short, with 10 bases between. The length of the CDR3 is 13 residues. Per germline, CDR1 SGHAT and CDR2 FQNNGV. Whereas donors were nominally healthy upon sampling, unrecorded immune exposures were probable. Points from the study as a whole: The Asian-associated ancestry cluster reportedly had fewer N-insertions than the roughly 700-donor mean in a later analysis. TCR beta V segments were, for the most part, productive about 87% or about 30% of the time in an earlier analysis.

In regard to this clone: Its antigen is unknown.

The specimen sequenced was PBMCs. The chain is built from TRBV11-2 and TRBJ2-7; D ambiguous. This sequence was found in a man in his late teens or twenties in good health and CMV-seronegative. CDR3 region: CASSPRGTYEQYF. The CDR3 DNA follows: TGTGCCAGCAGCCCCCGAGGAACCTACGAGCAGTACTTC.